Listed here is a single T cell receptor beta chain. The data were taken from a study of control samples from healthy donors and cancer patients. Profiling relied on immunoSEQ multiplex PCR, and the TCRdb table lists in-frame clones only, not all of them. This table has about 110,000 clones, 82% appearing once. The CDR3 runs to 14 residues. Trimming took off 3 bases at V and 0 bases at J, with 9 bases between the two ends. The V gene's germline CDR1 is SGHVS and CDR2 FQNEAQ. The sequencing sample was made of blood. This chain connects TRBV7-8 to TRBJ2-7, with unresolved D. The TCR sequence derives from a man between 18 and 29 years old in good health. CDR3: CASSFSRSSYEQYV. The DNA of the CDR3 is TGTGCCAGCAGCTTCTCTAGGAGCTCCTACGAGCAGTACGTC.